The entry that follows covers one T cell receptor beta chain sequence. Antigen unknown. CDR3 length: 17 amino acids. The junction had 8 bases not matched to a gene; V was cut back by 5 bases and J by 1 base. Germline V gives CDR1 SGHVS, CDR2 FQNEAQ. One entry per CDR3 protein, called by TCRdb with MiXCR from the reads. The profile shows 250,000 or so distinct CDR3 sequences, roughly 10% of them singletons. The sample belongs to a study of T cell repertoires in cytomegalovirus infection. Study details: Public signatures in TCR beta pointed to CMV infection and matching HLA type. Points from the study as a whole: CMV carriers with the relevant HLA were identified by cumulative public TCR beta family frequency. Ex vivo, HLA-C-restricted CMV-specific TCR beta clonotypes prevailed over the rest of the response.

The chain carries TRBV7-8 and TRBJ2-4, with 10 positions matching TRBD1. The specimen was PBMCs. The TCR originated in a human donor in good health (CMV status not recorded). Some clones in this sample may be carry-over from other donors' samples. The CDR3 region is CASSGRPGQGAKNIQYF. The CDR3 DNA is TGTGCCAGCAGCGGGCGACCGGGACAGGGGGCCAAAAACATTCAGTACTTC.